Following are 24 T cell receptor beta chains from one sample sequenced in a study of regulatory T cells in long-lasting Graves disease. As for time point: newly diagnosed GD, antithyroid drugs for less than 3 months. RNA isolated from PBMCs was used to make the TCR library. Arm-PCR of CDR3 regions and iRepertoire HTBI primers were used to build TCR beta libraries. TCRdb re-derived calls from the multiplex PCR reads in MiXCR, one entry per CDR3 protein. This sample carries under 250,000 distinct CDR3 sequences, over 20% of them seen once, and the ten largest clones take 11% to 15%. This specimen consisted of peripheral blood mononuclear cells (PBMCs), obtained at new diagnosis, from a patient treated with antithyroid drugs. These receptors all come from a female donor with Graves disease.

This clonotype was detected ten times or more. V and J are TRBV20-1 and TRBJ1-6, with a tentative D call TRBD1 (6 bases). From germline, CDR1 is DFQATT and CDR2 SNEGSKA (reference sequence). The CDR3 runs to 13 residues. V was clipped by 3 bases and J by 8 bases, with 11 bases between them. CDR3 nucleotide sequence: TGCAGTGCTAGTTTCGGGGGCGATTCACCCCTCCACTTT. Protein sequence: CSASFGGDSPLHF.

Ten or more counts support this clonotype. This chain joins TRBV11-2 and TRBJ2-3, with a weak D call TRBD2 (5 bases). This CDR3 has 14 residues. V was trimmed by 0 bases and J by 2 bases, leaving 6 bases between them. Germline V CDR1 and CDR2: SGHAT, FQNNGV. The CDR3 is CASSLERATDTQYF. As DNA, the CDR3 is TGTGCCAGCAGCTTAGAGCGGGCCACAGATACGCAGTATTTT.

With regard to this clonotype: A much larger clone sits a single nucleotide away, making a read error possible. The chain is built from TRBV13 and TRBJ1-1; tentative D call: TRBD1 (5 bases). CDR1 and CDR2 from the germline V gene are PRHDT and FYEKMQ (reference sequence). The CDR3 spans 14 residues. Trimming cost V 1 base and J 3 bases, with 9 bases left between them. The CDR3 region has the DNA TGTGCCAGCAGCTTAGCGGGACCGGACACTGAAGCTTTCTTT. Its translation: CASSLAGPDTEAFF.

Points on this clonotype: This sequence may be a read error, since a much larger clone differs from it by one base. The V call is TRBV12-3 or TRBV12-4, the J call TRBJ1-1; maybe TRBD1 (5 bases). The CDR3 loop spans 16 amino acids. CDR3 DNA: TGTACCAGCAGCCAAGATCGGGGCGCCATGAACACTGAAGCTTTCTTT. Its translation is CTSSQDRGAMNTEAFF.

In its sample, this clonotype was seen many times. The genes are TRBV6-2 or TRBV6-3 and TRBJ1-1; the match to TRBD1 covers 11 bases. The length of the CDR3 is 13 residues. The germline V gene encodes CDR1 MNHEY and CDR2 SVGEGT. Unmatched junction bases numbered 6, after V lost 5 bases and J lost 10 bases. The CDR3 DNA reads TGTGCCAGCAGTCCAACTGGGACAGGGGGAGCTTTCTTT. Its translation: CASSPTGTGGAFF.

This clonotype was seen ten or more times. The J gene is TRBJ2-1, the V gene TRBV20-1, with 9 nucleotides matching TRBD2. This CDR3 region has 15 residues. V was pared by 3 bases and J by 4 bases, with 7 bases of the junction left unmatched. Germline lookup yields CDR1 DFQATT and CDR2 SNEGSKA (reference sequence). The CDR3 sequence is CSARAGTSRYNEQFF. CDR3 bases: TGCAGTGCTAGGGCCGGGACTAGCAGATACAATGAGCAGTTCTTC.

With regard to this clonotype: Compared with germline, one end of the junction differs, possibly owing to a read error. The chain recombines TRBV3-1 with TRBJ2-1; D is undetermined. Germline CDR1 is LGHDT and CDR2 is YNNKEL (reference sequence). The CDR3 totals 14 residues. As DNA, the CDR3 is TGTGCCAGCAGCCATGGGGAAGGCTACAATGGGCAGTTCTTC. Amino acids: CASSHGEGYNGQFF.

As regards this clonotype: A single base is all that separates this from a far larger clone, so a read error is likely. The rearrangement joins TRBV7-3 to TRBJ2-5; TRBD1 might be the D (6 bases). Germline assignment: CDR1 SGHTA and CDR2 FQGTGA. Trimming took off 1 base at V and 9 bases at J, with 18 bases between the two ends. This CDR3 has 15 residues. DNA for the CDR3: TGTGCCAGCAGCTTAATGGGGACCTACGAGGGGGCCCAGTACTTC. It is translated as CASSLMGTYEGAQYF. The full variable domain, with the rest looked up from reference TRBV7-3 and TRBJ2-5, is GAGVSQTPSNKVTEKGKYVELRCDPISGHTALYWYRQSLGQGPEFLIYFQGTGAADDSGLPNDRFFAVRPEGSVSTLKIQRTERGDSAVYLCASSLMGTYEGAQYFGPGTRLLVL.

This clonotype showed up many times. CDR3 sequence (DNA): TGTGCCAGCAGGAGCTATCCTGCCGGGGGGAACTATGGCTACACCTTC. Translating gives CASRSYPAGGNYGYTF. This chain joins TRBV6-1 and TRBJ1-2; D is perhaps TRBD1 (5 bases). The germline V gene has CDR1 MNHNS and CDR2 SASEGT. V was shortened by 6 bases and J by 2 bases, with 19 bases between the two germline ends. CDR3 size: 16 residues.

This clonotype was detected many times. The chain carries TRBV5-6 and TRBJ1-5; TRBD1 might be the D (6 bases). The V gene's germline CDR1 is SGHDT and CDR2 YYEEEE. V lost 4 bases to trimming and J lost 5 bases, with 13 bases between them. The CDR3 covers 14 residues. The CDR3 sequence is CASSETGLDQPQHF. The CDR3, as DNA: TGTGCCAGCAGCGAGACAGGCCTAGATCAGCCCCAGCATTTT.

Many counts were recorded for this clonotype. The V call is TRBV12-5, the J call TRBJ1-1; D gene unclear. CDR3 length: 16 amino acids. CDR1 and CDR2 (germline): LGHNT, FRNRAP. V lost 6 bases to trimming and J lost 3 bases, with 20 bases between them. CDR3 sequence reads: CASGKTVATRDTEAFF. CDR3 nucleotide sequence: TGTGCTAGTGGGAAAACGGTGGCCACCCGGGACACTGAAGCTTTCTTT.

There are many counts of this clonotype. The chain employs TRBV6-2 or TRBV6-3 and TRBJ2-3, with D maybe TRBD1 (5 bases). CDR3 length: 16 amino acids. CDR1 is MNHEY and CDR2 is SVGEGT in the germline V gene. With 2 bases removed from V and 5 bases from J, the gap between germline ends came to 17 bases. The CDR3 bases are TGTGCCAGCAGTTACCCGACCCAGGGTTTGAAAGATACGCAGTATTTT. Amino acids: CASSYPTQGLKDTQYF.

This clonotype has a count of ten or more. The chain uses TRBV6-1 and TRBJ2-7, with 7 bases matching TRBD1. CDR3 length: 14 amino acids. Germline V CDR1 and CDR2: MNHNS, SASEGT. With 7 bases clipped from V and 2 bases from J, the junction kept 8 bases outside the gene matches. The CDR3 loop reads CASTTKTGPYEQYF. The CDR3 DNA reads as TGTGCCAGCACCACGAAGACAGGGCCCTACGAGCAGTACTTC.

This clonotype has a count of ten or more. V and J are TRBV7-2 and TRBJ1-5; TRBD1 is a possible D gene (5 bases). This CDR3 has 15 amino acids. Trimming removed 1 base from V and 1 base from J, with 8 bases in between. CDR1 SGHTA and CDR2 FQGNSA come from the germline V gene. CDR3 in amino acids: CASSLGGSSNQPQHF. The CDR3 DNA is TGTGCCAGCAGCTTAGGGGGCTCAAGCAATCAGCCCCAGCATTTT.

The sample holds many counts of this clonotype. Written as DNA, the CDR3 is TGCGCCAGCAGCTTGGAGGGGGGACACAATGAGCAGTTCTTC. Translating it yields CASSLEGGHNEQFF. The chain joins TRBV5-1 to TRBJ2-1; TRBD1 or TRBD2 may be the D gene (6 bases each). Trimming pared 0 bases from V and 5 bases from J, leaving 9 bases between. CDR3 length equals 14 residues. The germline CDR1 and CDR2 sequences are SGHRS and YFSETQ.

This rearrangement joins TRBV5-8 to TRBJ2-1; TRBD1 is a possible D gene (7 bases). Germline CDR1 SGHTS, CDR2 YDEGEE. The CDR3 is 15 amino acids. V lost 2 bases, J lost 5 bases, and 14 bases lay in between. In DNA, the CDR3 is TGTGCCAGCAGCTTCGGAGGGGGCGCACACAATGAGCAGTTCTTC. This sequence encodes CASSFGGGAHNEQFF.

This clonotype came up many times. The chain couples TRBV6-2 or TRBV6-3 to TRBJ1-1; TRBD1 is a possible D gene (5 bases). V lost 5 bases and J lost 0, with 10 bases in between. The CDR3 loop spans 14 amino acids. CDR1 is MNHEY and CDR2 is SVGEGT in the germline V gene. The CDR3 protein is CASSAGRLNTEAFF. In nucleotides, the CDR3 is TGTGCCAGCAGTGCGGGACGGTTGAACACTGAAGCTTTCTTT.

This clonotype was counted at least ten times. The junction and the germline gene differ at one end; a read error may be behind it. The V gene is TRBV5-1, the J gene TRBJ1-1; D not resolved. The CDR3 loop spans 12 amino acids. Germline CDR1 and CDR2: SGHRS and YFSETQ. The CDR3 DNA follows: TGTGCCAGCAGCTTAGCTAACACTGAAGCTTTCTTT. As protein: CASSLANTEAFF.

This clonotype has ten or more counts. The chain recombines TRBV6-2 or TRBV6-3 with TRBJ2-1, with 11 bases lining up with TRBD2. The junction had 2 bases not matched to a gene; V was cut back by 7 bases and J by 6 bases. The CDR3 loop spans 13 amino acids. Germline CDR1 and CDR2: MNHEY and SVGEGT. Here the CDR3 reads CASILAGGNEQFF. In nucleotides, the CDR3 is TGTGCCAGCATTCTAGCGGGAGGCAATGAGCAGTTCTTC.

The CDR3 is CASSLRLAGWDEQFF. As DNA, the CDR3 is TGTGCCAGCAGCTTAAGACTAGCGGGATGGGATGAGCAGTTCTTC. The chain recombines TRBV7-9 with TRBJ2-1, with TRBD2 matching over 11 bases. After removal of 2 bases from V and 8 bases from J, the junction contained 5 bases not matched to a gene. The CDR3 extends over 15 amino acids. Germline V gene lookup returns CDR1 SEHNR and CDR2 FQNEAQ (reference sequence).

This clonotype was detected ten times or more. The CDR3 is CASRPEWRNYNEQFF. The DNA of the CDR3 is TGTGCCAGCAGGCCCGAATGGCGGAACTACAATGAGCAGTTCTTC. The chain employs TRBV12-3 or TRBV12-4 and TRBJ2-1; D is uncertain. The CDR3 is 15 residues long. V shed 6 bases and J shed 3 bases, with 15 bases lying between them.

The chain has TRBV11-3 and TRBJ2-7, with D uncertain. Deletions cut 8 bases from V and 5 bases from J, with 10 bases between. The CDR3 is 11 residues long. The germline V gene has CDR1 SGHNT and CDR2 YENEEA. This CDR3 reads CASSPDHEQYF. The CDR3 coding sequence is TGTGCCAGCTCACCTGACCACGAGCAGTACTTC. The full variable domain, its missing parts supplied by reference TRBV11-3 and TRBJ2-7, is EAGVVQSPRYKIIEKKQPVAFWCNPISGHNTLYWYLQNLGQGPELLIRYENEEAVDDSQLPKDRFSAERLKGVDSTLKIQPAELGDSAVYLCASSPDHEQYFGPGTRLTVT.

This clonotype has ten or more counts. This rearrangement joins TRBV7-7 to TRBJ2-3; weak D call: TRBD2 (6 bases). The germline V gene encodes CDR1 SSHAT and CDR2 FNYEAQ (reference sequence). There are 14 residues in the CDR3. V lost 5 bases, J lost 5 bases, and 14 bases lay in between. CDR3 DNA: TGTGCCAGCAGCAAGGAGGGTGTTGGAGATACGCAGTATTTT. Protein product: CASSKEGVGDTQYF.

This clonotype was observed at least ten times. V is TRBV5-1 and J is TRBJ2-1; D gene ambiguous. V was clipped by 0 bases and J by 4 bases, with 11 bases between them. Germline V CDR1 and CDR2: SGHRS, YFSETQ. The CDR3 contains 15 residues. CDR3 protein: CASSLDPASYNEQFF. The CDR3 DNA reads as TGCGCCAGCAGCTTGGATCCAGCGAGTTACAATGAGCAGTTCTTC.